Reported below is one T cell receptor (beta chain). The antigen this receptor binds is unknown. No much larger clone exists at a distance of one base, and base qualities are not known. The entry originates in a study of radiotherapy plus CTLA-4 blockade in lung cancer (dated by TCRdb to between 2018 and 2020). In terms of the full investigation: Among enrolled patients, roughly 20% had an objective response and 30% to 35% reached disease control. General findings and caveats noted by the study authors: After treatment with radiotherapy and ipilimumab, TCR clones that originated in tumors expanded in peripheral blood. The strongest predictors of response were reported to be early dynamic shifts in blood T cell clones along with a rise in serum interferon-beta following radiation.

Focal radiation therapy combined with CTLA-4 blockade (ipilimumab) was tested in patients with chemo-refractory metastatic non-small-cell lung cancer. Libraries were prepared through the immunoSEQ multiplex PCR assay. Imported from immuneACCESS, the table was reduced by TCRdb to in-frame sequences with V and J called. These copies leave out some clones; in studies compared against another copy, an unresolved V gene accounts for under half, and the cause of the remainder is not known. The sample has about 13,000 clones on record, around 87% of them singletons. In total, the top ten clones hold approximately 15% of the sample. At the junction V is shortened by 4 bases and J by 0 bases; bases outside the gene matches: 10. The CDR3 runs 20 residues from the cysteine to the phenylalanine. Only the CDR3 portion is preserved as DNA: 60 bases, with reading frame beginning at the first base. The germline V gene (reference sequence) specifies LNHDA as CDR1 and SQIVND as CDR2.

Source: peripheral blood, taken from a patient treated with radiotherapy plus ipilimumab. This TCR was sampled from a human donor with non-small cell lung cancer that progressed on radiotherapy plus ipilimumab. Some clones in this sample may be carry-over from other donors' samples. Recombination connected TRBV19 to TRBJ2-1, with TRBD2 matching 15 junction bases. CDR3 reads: CASSNKGLAGGGSSYNEQFF. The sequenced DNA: TGTGCCAGTAGTAACAAAGGACTAGCGGGAGGGGGGAGCTCCTACAATGAGCAGTTCTTC.